The 17 T cell receptor beta chains below were found in one sample sequenced in a study of T cells after yellow fever vaccination. From the 5' RACE reads, TCRdb called clonotypes with MiXCR, one entry per CDR3 protein. The profile covers about 160,000 distinct CDR3 sequences, with 6% to 7.5% appearing a single time and 2.5% taken by the ten largest. The sample in question was CD4+ T cells sorted from PBMCs, obtained 5 to 6 days after the first yellow fever vaccination. The receptors were gathered from a man aged 18 to 29 who received the YFV17D yellow fever vaccine.

The V and J genes are TRBV6-2 or TRBV6-3 and TRBJ1-1, with 7 bases that match TRBD1. The germline V gene encodes CDR1 MNHEY and CDR2 SVGEGT. There are 14 residues in the CDR3. V lost 2 bases, J lost 4 bases, and 4 bases stayed unmatched. The CDR3: CASSYPRDSTEAFF. DNA for the CDR3: TGTGCCAGCAGTTACCCTAGGGACAGCACTGAAGCTTTCTTT.

This clonotype came up many times. The V and J genes are TRBV28 and TRBJ1-2; weak D call: TRBD1 (5 bases). The CDR3 consists of 13 residues. Trimming cost V 6 bases and J 9 bases, with 17 bases left between them. Germline assignment: CDR1 MDHEN and CDR2 SYDVKM. The CDR3 coding sequence is TGTGCCAGCAGATCTGGGGCAGAGAGGCGCTACACCTTC. Its protein is CASRSGAERRYTF.

The chain has TRBV20-1 and TRBJ1-5, with D maybe TRBD1 (6 bases). CDR1 and CDR2 from the germline V gene are DFQATT and SNEGSKA (reference sequence). Trimming pared 6 bases from V and 4 bases from J, leaving 16 bases between. The length of the CDR3 is 14 residues. CDR3 in DNA: TGCAGTGCCAGCCCCCCGGGGGCGAATCAGCCCCAGCATTTT. Translating it yields CSASPPGANQPQHF.

The rearrangement links TRBV5-1 to TRBJ2-3; D is perhaps TRBD1 (7 bases). The CDR3 is made up of 15 amino acids. The germline V gene encodes CDR1 SGHRS and CDR2 YFSETQ. V lost 0 bases and J 3 bases, leaving 11 bases between the germline ends. The CDR3 protein is CASSLDPGGTDTQYF. Written as DNA, the CDR3 is TGCGCCAGCAGCTTGGACCCAGGGGGGACAGATACGCAGTATTTT. The full variable domain, completed using reference TRBV5-1 and TRBJ2-3, is KAGVTQTPRYLIKTRGQQVTLSCSPISGHRSVSWYQQTPGQGLQFLFEYFSETQRNKGNFPGRFSGRQFSNSRSEMNVSTLELGDSALYLCASSLDPGGTDTQYFGPGTRLTVL.

This clonotype appeared many times. The chain joins TRBV7-7 to TRBJ2-2; 7 positions match TRBD2. Germline V CDR1 and CDR2: SSHAT, FNYEAQ (reference sequence). The CDR3 contains 14 residues. The CDR3 nucleotides are TGTGCTAGCCAGGCAGCGGGGCTAACCGGGGAGCTGTTTTTT. Amino acid sequence: CASQAAGLTGELFF.

This clonotype has a handful of counts. The gene calls are TRBV20-1 and TRBJ2-1; 10 bases line up with TRBD2. V lost 6 bases and J lost 5; bases outside the gene matches: 10. Germline V lookup: CDR1 DFQATT, CDR2 SNEGSKA (reference sequence). This CDR3 region has 15 residues. As DNA, the CDR3 is TGCAGTGCACCACTAGCGGGGACCTGGGACAATGAGCAGTTCTTC. This codes for CSAPLAGTWDNEQFF.

This clonotype has only a few counts. The chain employs TRBV4-2 and TRBJ1-6; 7 bases match TRBD1. CDR3 length: 18 amino acids. Germline loops: CDR1 LGHNA, CDR2 YNFKEQ. With 0 bases clipped from V and 1 base from J, the junction kept 6 bases outside the gene matches. The DNA of the CDR3 is TGTGCCAGCAGCCAAGAAGGGGGCAGGGGTTCCTATAATTCACCCCTCCACTTT. Translation gives CASSQEGGRGSYNSPLHF.

This clonotype showed up many times. This chain links TRBV24-1 with TRBJ2-5; 8 bases map to TRBD2. This CDR3 region has 15 residues. V dropped 2 bases and J dropped 5; count of bases not matched to a gene: 6. The V gene's germline CDR1 is KGHDR and CDR2 SFDVKD. In DNA, the CDR3 is TGTGCCACCAGTGATTCCGCGGGCGGGGGGGAGACCCAGTACTTC. The encoded protein is CATSDSAGGGETQYF.

The chain recombines TRBV4-2 with TRBJ2-1, with 8 bases matching TRBD2. This CDR3 region has 17 residues. Germline V gene sequence: CDR1 LGHNA, CDR2 YNFKEQ. After removal of 0 bases from V and 2 bases from J, the junction contained 6 bases not matched to a gene. The CDR3 DNA reads as TGTGCCAGCAGCCAAGATGGCGCGGGGGGCCCCTACAATGAGCAGTTCTTC. Encoded protein: CASSQDGAGGPYNEQFF.

The chain combines TRBV20-1 with TRBJ2-1; 12 bases are shared with TRBD2. This CDR3 has 15 amino acids. The J segment lost 6 bases and the V segment lost 3 bases, leaving 6 bases of the junction unmatched. Germline V CDR1 and CDR2: DFQATT, SNEGSKA (reference sequence). CDR3 protein: CSASTTSGGLNEQFF. The CDR3 DNA sequence: TGCAGTGCTAGCACGACTAGCGGGGGACTCAATGAGCAGTTCTTC.

In this sample, this clonotype turned up a few times. The V call is TRBV15, the J call TRBJ1-5; D not resolved. The CDR3 spans 15 residues. Looked up from germline, CDR1 is LNHNV and CDR2 is YYDKDF (reference sequence). The ends were cut back, 8 bases at V and 0 bases at J, with 14 bases in the middle. As DNA, the CDR3 is TGTGCCACCGCGACTGAAAGGTATAGCAATCAGCCCCAGCATTTT. It encodes CATATERYSNQPQHF.

This clonotype was seen at least ten times. The chain couples TRBV20-1 to TRBJ1-1; D may be TRBD1 (6 bases). The V end was cut by 4 bases, the J end by 8 bases, with 14 bases between. The CDR3 consists of 12 residues. The germline gives CDR1 DFQATT, CDR2 SNEGSKA (reference sequence). The CDR3 loop reads CSAIPQGTEAFF. CDR3 bases: TGCAGTGCTATCCCCCAGGGGACCGAAGCTTTCTTT.

In its sample, this clonotype was seen many times. The chain has TRBV5-1 and TRBJ1-1; D not resolved. CDR3 size: 17 residues. Germline CDR1 SGHRS, CDR2 YFSETQ. V gave up 2 bases and J gave up 1 base, with 18 bases separating them. The CDR3 DNA follows: TGCGCCAGCAGCTTCTCGGGTCCGGCCTTCGCGAACACTGAAGCTTTCTTT. Translated: CASSFSGPAFANTEAFF.

This clonotype was seen many times. J is TRBJ2-7 and V is TRBV4-3; D is uncertain. The CDR3 spans 13 residues. V lost 0 bases and J 3 bases, leaving 6 bases between the germline ends. CDR1 and CDR2 from the germline V gene are LGHNA and YSLEER. In DNA, the CDR3 is TGCGCCAGCAGCCAAGATTTGGGCTACGAGCAGTACGTC. Protein: CASSQDLGYEQYV.

V and J are TRBV30 and TRBJ2-1, with TRBD2 matching 8 bases. Germline lookup yields CDR1 GTSNPN and CDR2 SVGIG (reference sequence). V shed 1 base and J 2 bases; nucleotides not matched to a gene: 1. The CDR3 is made up of 14 amino acids. CDR3 loop: CAWSAGGPYNEQFF. The CDR3 region has the DNA TGTGCCTGGAGTGCGGGGGGGCCCTACAATGAGCAGTTCTTC.

This clonotype was recorded many times. This chain joins TRBV7-9 and TRBJ2-2; tentative D call: TRBD2 (5 bases). This CDR3 comprises 14 residues. Germline CDR1 and CDR2: SEHNR and FQNEAQ (reference sequence). CDR3 in amino acids: CTGGGLTGTGELFF. CDR3 nucleotides: TGTACCGGAGGAGGCCTGACTGGGACCGGGGAGCTGTTTTTT.

This clonotype was recorded at least ten times. The chain uses TRBV5-1 and TRBJ1-2; possibly TRBD1 for D (6 bases). The length of the CDR3 is 16 residues. Trimming left V 0 bases short and J 4 bases short, with 16 bases between. Germline V lookup: CDR1 SGHRS, CDR2 YFSETQ. The CDR3 protein is CASSLVEQGPSYGYTF. Here the CDR3 DNA reads TGCGCCAGCAGCTTGGTAGAACAGGGCCCTAGCTATGGCTACACCTTC.